This TCR beta chain was obtained from a study of blood T cell repertoires in COVID-19. Study in general: Specimens from acute and convalescent COVID-19 originated in the United States, Italy and Spain. PBMCs, B-cell-depleted T cells, or T cells were the source of the cDNA or gDNA that made up the material.

Seattle's cohort entered during active infection and was followed longitudinally. As processed by the authors: The authors estimated nucleated cell counts from reference gene primer amplification. Sequencing was performed with immunoSEQ multiplex PCR; in TCRdb, only in-frame clones are kept and a portion is missing. For V, J and clone size, that table is used; D and trimming come from the DNA. The sample gives under 200,000 clones, 70% to 90% of which show up once; less than 6.5% is in the top ten. This clonotype was sampled from a woman in her 50s with COVID-19, enrolled during active disease. Specimen: peripheral blood.

Here the CDR3 DNA reads TGTGCCAGCAAGGGGGTCGGGGAGAGCAATCAGCCCCAGCATTTT. Amino acid sequence: CASKGVGESNQPQHF. The J gene is TRBJ1-5, the V gene TRBV28; tentatively, D is TRBD1 (6 bases). This CDR3 spans 15 amino acids. V was trimmed by 7 bases and J by 1 base, leaving 14 bases between them. CDR1 and CDR2 (germline): MDHEN, SYDVKM.